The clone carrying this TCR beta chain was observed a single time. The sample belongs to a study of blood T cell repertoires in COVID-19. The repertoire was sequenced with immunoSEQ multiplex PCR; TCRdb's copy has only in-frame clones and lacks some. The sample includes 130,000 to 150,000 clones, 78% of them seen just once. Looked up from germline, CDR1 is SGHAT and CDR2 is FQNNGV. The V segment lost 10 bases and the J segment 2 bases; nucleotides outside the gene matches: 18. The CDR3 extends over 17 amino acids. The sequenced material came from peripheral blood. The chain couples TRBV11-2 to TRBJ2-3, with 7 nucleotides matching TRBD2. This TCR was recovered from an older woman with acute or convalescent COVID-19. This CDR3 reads CAIRVMGAGGNTDTQYF. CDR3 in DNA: TGTGCCATTAGGGTGATGGGAGCCGGGGGGAACACAGATACGCAGTATTTT. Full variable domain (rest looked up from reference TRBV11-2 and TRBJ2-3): EAGVAQSPRYKIIEKRQSVAFWCNPISGHATLYWYQQILGQGPKLLIQFQNNGVVDDSQLPKDRFSAERLKGVDSTLKIQPAKLEDSAVYLCAIRVMGAGGNTDTQYFGPGTRLTVL.